This entry lists 2 T cell receptor beta chains sequenced from one sample in a study of cytomegalovirus exposure and HLA in healthy donors. The PCR was carried out with 60 Vbeta primers and 13 Jbeta primers. The method was immunoSEQ multiplex PCR; TCRdb's version includes in-frame clones alone and lacks a portion of them. The table shows about 170,000 clones, with more than 70% occurring only once. Sequenced: PBMCs. These receptors all come from a male donor in good health and CMV-seronegative.

This sequence joins TRBV19 and TRBJ1-2; 8 bases are a match to TRBD1. The length of the CDR3 is 15 residues. The junction had 8 bases not matched to a gene; V was cut back by 4 bases and J by 4 bases. The germline gives CDR1 LNHDA, CDR2 SQIVND (reference sequence). The CDR3 DNA reads as TGTGCCAGTAGTAGACAGGGGCAGGCCTTCTATGGCTACACCTTC. Amino acid sequence: CASSRQGQAFYGYTF.

The rearrangement joins TRBV11-2 to TRBJ2-1, with a weak D call TRBD2 (6 bases). The CDR3 contains 15 residues. CDR1 SGHAT and CDR2 FQNNGV come from the germline V gene. V was pared by 0 bases and J by 7 bases, with 13 bases between. The chain's CDR3 is CASSLEGGVRNEQFF. DNA of the CDR3: TGTGCCAGCAGCTTAGAGGGGGGAGTGCGGAATGAGCAGTTCTTC.